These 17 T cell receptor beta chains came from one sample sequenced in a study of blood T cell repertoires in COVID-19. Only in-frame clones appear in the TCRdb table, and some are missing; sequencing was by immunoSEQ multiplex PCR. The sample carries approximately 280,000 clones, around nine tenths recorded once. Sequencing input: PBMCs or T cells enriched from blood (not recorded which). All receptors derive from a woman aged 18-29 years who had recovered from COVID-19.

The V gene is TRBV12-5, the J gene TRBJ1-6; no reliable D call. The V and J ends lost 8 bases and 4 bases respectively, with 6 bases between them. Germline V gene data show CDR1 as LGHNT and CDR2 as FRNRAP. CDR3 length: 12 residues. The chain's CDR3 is CASSRYNSPLHF. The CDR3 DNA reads TGTGCTAGTTCGCGATATAATTCACCCCTCCACTTT.

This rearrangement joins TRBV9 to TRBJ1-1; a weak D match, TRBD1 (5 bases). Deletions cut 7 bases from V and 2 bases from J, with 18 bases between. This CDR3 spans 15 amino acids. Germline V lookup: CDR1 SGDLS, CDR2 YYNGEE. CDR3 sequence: CASARGAGSNTEAFF. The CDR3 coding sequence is TGTGCCAGCGCTAGGGGAGCGGGGTCCAACACTGAAGCTTTCTTT.

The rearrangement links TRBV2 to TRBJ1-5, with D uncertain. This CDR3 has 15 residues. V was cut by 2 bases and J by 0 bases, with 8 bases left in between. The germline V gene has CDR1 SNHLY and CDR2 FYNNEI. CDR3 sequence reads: CASSENAGSNQPQHF. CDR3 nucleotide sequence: TGTGCCAGCAGTGAAAACGCGGGTAGCAATCAGCCCCAGCATTTT.

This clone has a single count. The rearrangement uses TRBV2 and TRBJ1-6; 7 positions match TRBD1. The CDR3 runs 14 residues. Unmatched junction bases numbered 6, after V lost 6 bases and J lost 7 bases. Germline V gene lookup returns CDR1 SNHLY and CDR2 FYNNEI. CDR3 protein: CASRESGQNSPLHF. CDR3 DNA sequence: TGTGCCAGCAGAGAATCGGGACAGAATTCACCCCTCCACTTT.

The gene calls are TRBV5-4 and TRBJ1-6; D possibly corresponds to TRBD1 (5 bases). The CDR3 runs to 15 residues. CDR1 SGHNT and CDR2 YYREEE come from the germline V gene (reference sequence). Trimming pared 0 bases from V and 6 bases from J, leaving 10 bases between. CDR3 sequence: CASSLGQQSNSPLHF. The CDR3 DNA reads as TGTGCCAGCAGCTTGGGACAGCAAAGTAATTCACCCCTCCACTTT.

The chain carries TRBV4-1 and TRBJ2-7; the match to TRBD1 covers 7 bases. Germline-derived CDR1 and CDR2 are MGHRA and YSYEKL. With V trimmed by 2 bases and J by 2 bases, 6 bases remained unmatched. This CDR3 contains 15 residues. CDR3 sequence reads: CASSQTGTVPYEQYF. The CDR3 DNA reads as TGCGCCAGCAGCCAAACCGGGACAGTTCCCTACGAGCAGTACTTC.

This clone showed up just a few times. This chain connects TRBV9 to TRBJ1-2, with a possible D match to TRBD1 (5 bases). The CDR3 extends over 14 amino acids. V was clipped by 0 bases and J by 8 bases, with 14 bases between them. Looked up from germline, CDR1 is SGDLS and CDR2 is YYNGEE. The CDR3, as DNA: TGTGCCAGCAGCGTAGGACAGATACAAGGGGGCTACACCTTC. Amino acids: CASSVGQIQGGYTF.

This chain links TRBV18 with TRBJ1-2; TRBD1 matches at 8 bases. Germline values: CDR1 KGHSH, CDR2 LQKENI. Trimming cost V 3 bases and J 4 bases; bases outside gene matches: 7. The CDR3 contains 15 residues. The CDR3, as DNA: TGTGCCAGCTCACCCGTGACAGGGGCTTCCTATGGCTACACCTTC. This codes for CASSPVTGASYGYTF.

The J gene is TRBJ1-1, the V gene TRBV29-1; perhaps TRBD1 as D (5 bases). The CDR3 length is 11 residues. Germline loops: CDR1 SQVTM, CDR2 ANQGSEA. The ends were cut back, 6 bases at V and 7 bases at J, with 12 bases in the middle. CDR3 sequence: CSVGGRGEAFF. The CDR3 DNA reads TGCAGCGTGGGGGGTCGGGGTGAAGCTTTCTTT.

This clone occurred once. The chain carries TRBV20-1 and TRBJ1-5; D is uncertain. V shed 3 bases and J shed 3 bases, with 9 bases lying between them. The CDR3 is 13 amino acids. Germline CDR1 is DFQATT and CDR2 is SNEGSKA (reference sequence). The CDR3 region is CSASAVFNQPQHF. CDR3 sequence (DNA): TGCAGTGCTAGTGCAGTGTTCAATCAGCCCCAGCATTTT.

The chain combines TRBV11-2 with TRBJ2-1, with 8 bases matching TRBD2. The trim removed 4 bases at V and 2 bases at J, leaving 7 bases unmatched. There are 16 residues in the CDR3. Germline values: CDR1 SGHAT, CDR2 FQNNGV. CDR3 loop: CASSSGRGGTYNEQFF. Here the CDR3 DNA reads TGTGCCAGCAGCTCCGGACGCGGGGGGACCTACAATGAGCAGTTCTTC.

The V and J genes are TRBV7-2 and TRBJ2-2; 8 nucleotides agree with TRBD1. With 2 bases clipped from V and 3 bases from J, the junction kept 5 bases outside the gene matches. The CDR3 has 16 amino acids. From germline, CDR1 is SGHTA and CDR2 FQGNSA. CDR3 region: CASSLIYRGDTGELFF. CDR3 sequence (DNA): TGTGCCAGCAGCTTAATCTACAGGGGGGACACCGGGGAGCTGTTTTTT.

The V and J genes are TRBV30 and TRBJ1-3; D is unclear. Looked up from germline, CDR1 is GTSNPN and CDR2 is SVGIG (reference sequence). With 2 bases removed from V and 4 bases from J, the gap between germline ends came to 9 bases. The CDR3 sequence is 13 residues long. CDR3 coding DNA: TGTGCCTGGAGTTACAACGTGGGAAACACCATATATTTT. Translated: CAWSYNVGNTIYF.

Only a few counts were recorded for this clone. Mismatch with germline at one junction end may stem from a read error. CDR3: CATSRDRGTSGNF. In nucleotides, the CDR3 is TGTGCCACCAGCAGAGATCGCGGGACTAGCGGGAACTTC. The genes are TRBV15 and TRBJ2-7; 13 nucleotides align to TRBD2. CDR1 is LNHNV and CDR2 is YYDKDF in the germline V gene (reference sequence). This CDR3 spans 13 amino acids.

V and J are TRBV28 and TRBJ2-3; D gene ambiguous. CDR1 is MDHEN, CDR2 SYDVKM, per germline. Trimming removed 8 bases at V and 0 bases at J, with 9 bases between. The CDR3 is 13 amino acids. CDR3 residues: CASLEWSTDTQYF. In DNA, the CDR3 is TGTGCCAGCCTGGAGTGGAGCACAGATACGCAGTATTTT.

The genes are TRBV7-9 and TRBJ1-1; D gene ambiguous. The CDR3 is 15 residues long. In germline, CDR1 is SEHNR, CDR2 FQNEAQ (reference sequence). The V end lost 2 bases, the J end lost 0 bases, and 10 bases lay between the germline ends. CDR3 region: CASSLLAGMNTEAFF. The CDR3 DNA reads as TGTGCCAGCAGCTTACTCGCGGGGATGAACACTGAAGCTTTCTTT.

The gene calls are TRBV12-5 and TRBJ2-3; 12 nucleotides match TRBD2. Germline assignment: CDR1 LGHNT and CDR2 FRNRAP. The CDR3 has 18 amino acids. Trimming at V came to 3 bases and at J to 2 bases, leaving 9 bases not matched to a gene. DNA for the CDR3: TGTGCTAGTGGTTTCACCACCAGGACTAGCGGGGACACAGATACGCAGTATTTT. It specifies CASGFTTRTSGDTDTQYF.